This passage covers 10 T cell receptor beta chains from one sample sequenced in a study of cytomegalovirus exposure and HLA in healthy donors. The PCR ran on 60 Vbeta and 13 Jbeta primers. TCRdb keeps only in-frame clones here, not all; method: immunoSEQ multiplex PCR. The sample yields 100,000 to 150,000 clones, about four fifths seen once. Sequencing used PBMCs. These receptor sequences come from a man aged 18 to 35 in good health and CMV-seronegative.

The chain couples TRBV2 to TRBJ1-2; 7 positions agree with TRBD1. The CDR3 loop spans 14 amino acids. J gave up 1 base and V 7 bases, and 6 bases lay outside the gene matches. CDR1 is SNHLY and CDR2 is FYNNEI in the germline V gene. CDR3 loop: CASNVGQLNYGYTF. The CDR3, as DNA: TGTGCCAGCAATGTGGGACAGCTTAACTATGGCTACACCTTC.

The V and J genes are TRBV5-1 and TRBJ2-5; tentative D call: TRBD1 (6 bases). V was shortened by 3 bases and J by 5 bases, with 17 bases between the two germline ends. The CDR3 sequence is 15 residues long. The germline V gene has CDR1 SGHRS and CDR2 YFSETQ. CDR3 region: CASSSGGGGAETQYF. In DNA, the CDR3 is TGCGCCAGCAGCTCAGGTGGTGGGGGCGCTGAGACCCAGTACTTC.

V is TRBV11-3 and J is TRBJ1-1; D gene uncertain. V was pared by 0 bases and J by 0 bases, with 5 bases between. Germline V lookup: CDR1 SGHNT, CDR2 YENEEA. The CDR3 runs to 14 residues. The CDR3 DNA reads TGTGCCAGCAGCTTAGATAGTATGAACACTGAAGCTTTCTTT. It yields the protein CASSLDSMNTEAFF. Supplemented by reference TRBV11-3 and TRBJ1-1, the full variable domain reads EAGVVQSPRYKIIEKKQPVAFWCNPISGHNTLYWYLQNLGQGPELLIRYENEEAVDDSQLPKDRFSAERLKGVDSTLKIQPAELGDSAVYLCASSLDSMNTEAFFGQGTRLTVV.

V and J are TRBV6-5 and TRBJ1-1; D may be TRBD1 (5 bases). V was pared by 6 bases and J by 6 bases, with 14 bases between. This CDR3 spans 13 amino acids. Germline CDR1 reads MNHEY; CDR2 reads SVGAGI. CDR3: CASRVGGYPEAFF. The CDR3 region has the DNA TGTGCCAGCAGGGTGGGGGGTTACCCTGAAGCTTTCTTT.

The chain is built from TRBV7-9 and TRBJ2-1, with 10 bases fitting TRBD1. This CDR3 has 15 residues. V lost 4 bases to trimming and J lost 10 bases; unmatched junction nucleotides: 10. The germline V gene has CDR1 SEHNR and CDR2 FQNEAQ (reference sequence). The chain's CDR3 is CASSSRDRGGQEQFF. The DNA for the CDR3 is TGTGCCAGCAGCTCCCGGGACAGGGGAGGGCAGGAGCAGTTCTTC.

The rearrangement uses TRBV28 and TRBJ2-1; TRBD2 is a possible D gene (5 bases). This CDR3 spans 14 amino acids. The ends were cut back, 5 bases at V and 1 base at J, with 9 bases in the middle. Germline CDR1 and CDR2: MDHEN and SYDVKM. CDR3: CASSGLVSYNEQFF. For the CDR3, the DNA is TGTGCCAGCAGTGGACTGGTGTCCTACAATGAGCAGTTCTTC.

The chain recombines TRBV10-3 with TRBJ1-2; D remains unclear. There are 15 residues in the CDR3. Germline assignment: CDR1 ENHRY and CDR2 SYGVKD. Trimming shortened V by 3 bases and J by 6 bases, and 17 bases separated the two germline ends. The CDR3 nucleotides read TGTGCCATCAGTGATAGTTCAATATCCCAAAATGGCTACACCTTC. This translates into CAISDSSISQNGYTF.

The CDR3 nucleotides read TGTGCCAGCAGCTTATTCGGCGGGACTGCGAACACCGGGGAGCTGTTTTTT. This encodes CASSLFGGTANTGELFF. The chain links TRBV7-8 to TRBJ2-2; D possibly corresponds to TRBD2 (6 bases). The CDR3 spans 17 residues. Trimming took 2 bases from V and 0 from J, leaving 13 bases between them. Germline lookup yields CDR1 SGHVS and CDR2 FQNEAQ.

The chain links TRBV27 to TRBJ2-1; 14 bases are a match to TRBD2. V lost 7 bases and J lost 14; bases outside the gene matches: 10. Germline V gives CDR1 MNHEY, CDR2 SMNVEV (reference sequence). This CDR3 is 14 amino acids long. This CDR3 is CASKGTSGSRSEFF. The CDR3 DNA reads TGTGCCAGCAAGGGGACTAGCGGGAGTCGGAGTGAGTTCTTC.

The J gene is TRBJ2-4, the V gene TRBV6-1; 8 positions match TRBD1. The germline V gene encodes CDR1 MNHNS and CDR2 SASEGT. The CDR3 contains 14 residues. V gave up 8 bases and J gave up 0 bases; unmatched junction bases: 3. This CDR3 is CASSQGVAKNIQYF. The CDR3 DNA sequence: TGTGCCAGCTCACAGGGGGTAGCCAAAAACATTCAGTACTTC.